This TCR beta chain was retrieved from a study of early T cells in non-severe SARS-CoV-2 infection. Overall study context: Sequencing of unsorted whole blood was done on bulk RNA, leaving chains unpaired.

The study's findings and limits: Using VDJdb, the matching emphasized anti-spike CD8 responses while missing private and CD4 specificities.

The TCR library protocol was used to attach unique molecular identifiers. These identifiers were attached to individual cDNA molecules. TCRdb ran MiXCR on the 5' RACE reads and lists one entry per CDR3 protein. Of tens of thousands of distinct CDR3 sequences in the sample, around 6.5% were seen once. About this clonotype itself: The antigen remains undetermined.

From germline, CDR1 is SGHVS and CDR2 FNYEAQ. The J segment lost 0 bases and the V segment lost 4 bases, leaving 9 bases of the junction unmatched. The CDR3 is 16 residues long. The V gene is TRBV7-6, the J gene TRBJ2-7; TRBD1 matches 7 bases. The clonotype was recovered from an adult who was a healthcare worker with PCR-confirmed SARS-CoV-2 infection or an uninfected control (not recorded which). The input for sequencing was whole blood, taken at baseline. In DNA, the CDR3 is TGTGCCAGCAGCTCGTTGGACAGGTCGGGCTCCTACGAGCAGTACTTC. Translated: CASSSLDRSGSYEQYF. Supplemented by reference TRBV7-6 and TRBJ2-7, the full variable domain reads GAGVSQSPRYKVTKRGQDVALRCDPISGHVSLYWYRQALGQGPEFLTYFNYEAQQDKSGLPNDRFSAERPEGSISTLTIQRTEQRDSAMYRCASSSLDRSGSYEQYFGPGTRLTVT.